Following are 30 T cell receptor beta chains from one sample sequenced in a study of blood T cell repertoires in COVID-19. Data came from immunoSEQ multiplex PCR; TCRdb stores just in-frame clones and leaves some out. The sample has 150,000 to 200,000 clones, 80% to 90% seen once. Sequencing input: peripheral blood. These receptors all come from a woman in her 70s with COVID-19, enrolled during active disease.

The gene calls are TRBV27 and TRBJ2-7, with D perhaps matching TRBD1 (6 bases). Germline loops: CDR1 MNHEY, CDR2 SMNVEV (reference sequence). V was shortened by 6 bases and J by 4 bases, with 13 bases between the two germline ends. The CDR3 extends over 13 amino acids. DNA for the CDR3: TGTGCCAGCAGCCACGGACAGCTATACGAGCAGTACTTC. It encodes CASSHGQLYEQYF.

This sequence joins TRBV25-1 and TRBJ1-2, with D possibly being TRBD1 (6 bases). The CDR3 totals 13 residues. V was cut by 5 bases and J by 6 bases, with 13 bases left in between. Germline V gives CDR1 MGHDK, CDR2 SYGVNS. Here the CDR3 reads CASSKQGSDGYTF. CDR3 nucleotide sequence: TGTGCCAGCAGTAAACAGGGATCCGATGGCTACACCTTC.

This clone was seen a handful of times. The rearrangement links TRBV19 to TRBJ1-3; D remains unclear. The V end lost 2 bases, the J end lost 0 bases, and 11 bases lay between the germline ends. Germline CDR1 and CDR2: LNHDA and SQIVND (reference sequence). This CDR3 is 16 amino acids long. The CDR3 bases are TGTGCCAGTAGTATAACGCCGTCACACTCTGGAAACACCATATATTTT. Translating it yields CASSITPSHSGNTIYF.

In DNA form, the CDR3 reads TGTGCCAGTAGTACCAGCGGCAGCACAGATACGCAGTATTTT. It encodes CASSTSGSTDTQYF. The rearrangement links TRBV19 to TRBJ2-3, with TRBD2 as a possible D gene (5 bases). Germline loops: CDR1 LNHDA, CDR2 SQIVND (reference sequence). V was shortened by 4 bases and J by 0 bases, with 8 bases between the two germline ends. CDR3 size: 14 residues.

Comment on this clone: It is unclear where the CDR3 begins or ends on the DNA, so no DNA is shown, and the CDR3 is as TCRdb lists it. This rearrangement joins TRBV19 to TRBJ1-2; the D call in the table, TRBD1, was not verified against the DNA. The germline V gene encodes CDR1 LNHDA and CDR2 SQIVND (reference sequence). Including both end residues, the CDR3 is 13 amino acids long. Here the CDR3 reads CASSWGQGSLDTF.

V gene TRBV4-3 combines with J gene TRBJ2-3; 8 bases are shared with TRBD1. This CDR3 has 17 residues. V shed 0 bases, J shed 3 bases, and the junction held 8 bases outside the gene matches. Germline V gene data show CDR1 as LGHNA and CDR2 as YSLEER. CDR3 protein: CASSQDLRQGRTDTQYF. CDR3 DNA sequence: TGCGCCAGCAGCCAAGATCTTCGACAGGGGAGGACAGATACGCAGTATTTT.

V and J are TRBV30 and TRBJ1-2; D not resolved. In germline, CDR1 is GTSNPN, CDR2 SVGIG (reference sequence). V shed 7 bases and J shed 5 bases, with 8 bases lying between them. The CDR3 spans 10 residues. CDR3 DNA: TGTGCCTACGGGATTTATGGCTACACCTTC. It translates to CAYGIYGYTF.

The DNA for the CDR3 is TGTGCCAGCAGTTTAAAGGGAAAGGGAGCAGCTTTCTTT. It yields the protein CASSLKGKGAAFF. This rearrangement joins TRBV28 to TRBJ1-1; D not resolved. This CDR3 has 13 amino acids. Trimming pared 2 bases from V and 10 bases from J, leaving 14 bases between. From germline, CDR1 is MDHEN and CDR2 SYDVKM.

The J gene is TRBJ1-2, the V gene TRBV21-1; the D call of TRBD1 is as the table states it, not checked on the DNA. TRBV21-1 corresponds to a pseudogene. This CDR3 region has 14 residues. The CDR3 DNA sequence: TGTGCCAGCAGCAAAGGTGCCAGGAACTATGGCTACACCTTC. Its translation is CASSKGARNYGYTF.

This clone was seen a handful of times. The chain carries TRBV18 and TRBJ1-2; 7 positions match TRBD1. V was clipped by 1 base and J by 2 bases; unmatched bases: 4. The CDR3 runs to 15 residues. The germline V gene has CDR1 KGHSH and CDR2 LQKENI. As DNA, the CDR3 is TGTGCCAGCTCACCACGGACAGGAGACAACTATGGCTACACCTTC. Translating it yields CASSPRTGDNYGYTF. Full variable domain (missing parts from reference TRBV18 and TRBJ1-2): NAGVMQNPRHLVRRRGQEARLRCSPMKGHSHVYWYRQLPEEGLKFMVYLQKENIIDESGMPKERFSAEFPKEGPSILRIQQVVRGDSAAYFCASSPRTGDNYGYTFGSGTRLTVV.

The gene calls are TRBV19 and TRBJ1-1; D perhaps matches TRBD1 (5 bases). Trimming removed 7 bases from V and 0 bases from J, with 12 bases in between. Per germline, CDR1 LNHDA and CDR2 SQIVND (reference sequence). The CDR3 totals 14 residues. CDR3 sequence: CASMQGSMNTEAFF. In nucleotides, the CDR3 is TGTGCCAGTATGCAGGGCTCTATGAACACTGAAGCTTTCTTT.

This rearrangement joins TRBV2 to TRBJ2-7; D perhaps matches TRBD1 (5 bases). CDR3 length: 13 residues. V lost 3 bases and J 4 bases, leaving 10 bases between the germline ends. Germline V CDR1 and CDR2: SNHLY, FYNNEI. Here the CDR3 reads CASSDPGNYEQYF. CDR3 nucleotides: TGTGCCAGCAGTGACCCAGGGAATTACGAGCAGTACTTC.

The chain carries TRBV6-4 and TRBJ2-3; 9 bases line up with TRBD2. V lost 6 bases, J lost 5 bases, and 12 bases stayed unmatched. This CDR3 has 16 residues. Germline CDR1 MRHNA, CDR2 SNTAGT. Here the CDR3 DNA reads TGTGCCAGCAGACGCATAGCGGGAGTGGTGGGAGATACGCAGTATTTT. Translation gives CASRRIAGVVGDTQYF.

This clone showed up just a few times. The chain recombines TRBV6-2 or TRBV6-3 with TRBJ2-3; tentative D call: TRBD2 (5 bases). The V and J ends lost 2 bases and 4 bases respectively, with 13 bases between them. Germline-derived CDR1 and CDR2 are MNHEY and SVGEGT. The CDR3 runs to 15 residues. The CDR3 DNA reads as TGTGCCAGCAGTTACCTAGCCCGAGCGGCAGATACGCAGTATTTT. Translation: CASSYLARAADTQYF.

This clone appeared a single time. The chain uses TRBV24-1 and TRBJ1-1; D may be TRBD1 (6 bases). With 6 bases removed from V and 4 bases from J, the gap between germline ends came to 11 bases. Germline V CDR1 and CDR2: KGHDR, SFDVKD. The CDR3 extends over 13 amino acids. In DNA form, the CDR3 reads TGTGCCACCAGTTTGAGGGGGGGCACTGAAGCTTTCTTT. Protein: CATSLRGGTEAFF.

The V gene is TRBV10-3, the J gene TRBJ1-1; perhaps TRBD1 as D (5 bases). The germline CDR1 and CDR2 sequences are ENHRY and SYGVKD. CDR3 size: 14 residues. V shed 2 bases and J shed 1 base, with 8 bases lying between them. CDR3 DNA: TGTGCCATCAGTGAGCCGACAGAGAACACTGAAGCTTTCTTT. Its protein is CAISEPTENTEAFF.

The sample holds a few counts of this clone. The rearrangement joins TRBV30 to TRBJ2-7, with 11 bases identical to TRBD1. The CDR3 is made up of 15 amino acids. Germline V gene lookup returns CDR1 GTSNPN and CDR2 SVGIG (reference sequence). V lost 2 bases and J lost 4; bases outside the gene matches: 7. The DNA for the CDR3 is TGTGCCTGGAGTAGGGGACAGGGGGGCGGTTACGAGCAGTACTTC. It yields the protein CAWSRGQGGGYEQYF.

This clone was detected a few times. This chain links TRBV6-5 with TRBJ1-1, with TRBD1 identical over 9 bases. Trimming at V came to 4 bases and at J to 5 bases, leaving 5 bases not matched to a gene. This CDR3 is 14 amino acids long. Germline-derived CDR1 and CDR2 are MNHEY and SVGAGI. CDR3 nucleotides: TGTGCCAGCAGTTCTAACAGGGGGCGGACTGAAGCTTTCTTT. This encodes CASSSNRGRTEAFF.

CDR3 in amino acids: CASSPRTGGGGSNQPQHF. The CDR3 DNA follows: TGTGCCAGTAGTCCCCGGACAGGGGGGGGAGGGAGCAATCAGCCCCAGCATTTT. The V call is TRBV19, the J call TRBJ1-5; 10 nucleotides agree with TRBD1. V shed 5 bases and J 1 base; nucleotides not matched to a gene: 11. CDR3 size: 18 residues. CDR1 is LNHDA and CDR2 is SQIVND in the germline V gene (reference sequence).

The chain employs TRBV30 and TRBJ1-1; 9 bases align to TRBD1. Trimming took 1 base from V and 4 from J; bases not matched to a gene: 4. The CDR3 has 14 amino acids. CDR1 and CDR2 (germline): GTSNPN, SVGIG (reference sequence). CDR3 in amino acids: CAWSGDRGFTEAFF. The DNA for the CDR3 is TGTGCCTGGAGTGGTGACAGGGGGTTCACTGAAGCTTTCTTT. Based on the CDR3 plus reference TRBV30 and TRBJ1-1, the full variable domain is SQTIHQWPATLVQPVGSPLSLECTVEGTSNPNLYWYRQAAGRGLQLLFYSVGIGQISSEVPQNLSASRPQDRQFILSSKKLLLSDSGFYLCAWSGDRGFTEAFFGQGTRLTVV.

This sequence joins TRBV6-1 and TRBJ1-2; maybe TRBD1 (5 bases). Germline-derived CDR1 and CDR2 are MNHNS and SASEGT. This CDR3 spans 16 amino acids. V lost 5 bases, J lost 8 bases, and 24 bases lay in between. CDR3: CASSQGGGSSKGGYTF. CDR3 coding DNA: TGTGCCAGCAGTCAAGGCGGGGGATCGTCAAAAGGAGGCTACACCTTC.

The chain couples TRBV6-6 to TRBJ2-7, with a weak D call TRBD1 (6 bases). The CDR3 is 12 residues long. Trimming removed 5 bases from V and 6 bases from J, with 11 bases in between. Germline lookup yields CDR1 MNHNY and CDR2 SVGAGI (reference sequence). The CDR3 spells CASSGDTPEQYF. CDR3 bases: TGTGCCAGCAGTGGGGACACTCCCGAGCAGTACTTC.

This clone turned up a few times. The chain couples TRBV12-5 to TRBJ1-6; tentative D call: TRBD1 (5 bases). Germline V gene data show CDR1 as LGHNT and CDR2 as FRNRAP. V was cut by 6 bases and J by 8 bases, with 14 bases left in between. The CDR3 consists of 14 residues. The CDR3 region is CASGSGGSDSPLHF. In nucleotides, the CDR3 is TGTGCTAGTGGCTCGGGGGGGTCGGATTCACCCCTCCACTTT.

The chain employs TRBV19 and TRBJ2-3; no clear D. Germline V lookup: CDR1 LNHDA, CDR2 SQIVND (reference sequence). V was shortened by 4 bases and J by 0 bases, with 11 bases between the two germline ends. The CDR3 length is 15 residues. The CDR3, as DNA: TGTGCCAGTAGTAGTGGCGGAACTAGCACAGATACGCAGTATTTT. Its protein is CASSSGGTSTDTQYF.

The chain employs TRBV28 and TRBJ1-5; tentative D call: TRBD1 (5 bases). Per germline, CDR1 MDHEN and CDR2 SYDVKM. The germline V and J ends were trimmed by 2 bases and 3 bases, with 11 bases remaining between them. There are 15 residues in the CDR3. The chain's CDR3 is CASSLPQGDNQPQHF. The CDR3 DNA reads TGTGCCAGCAGTTTACCGCAGGGTGACAATCAGCCCCAGCATTTT.

The gene calls are TRBV7-2 and TRBJ2-6; D is undetermined. This CDR3 has 16 residues. V shed 0 bases and J shed 0 bases, with 6 bases lying between them. CDR1 and CDR2 from the germline V gene are SGHTA and FQGNSA. CDR3 in amino acids: CASSLAGSSGANVLTF. The CDR3 bases are TGTGCCAGCAGCTTAGCGGGCAGCTCTGGGGCCAACGTCCTGACTTTC.

The rearrangement joins TRBV6-4 to TRBJ1-1, with D possibly being TRBD1 (5 bases). The germline V gene encodes CDR1 MRHNA and CDR2 SNTAGT. The CDR3 length is 13 residues. Trimming pared 3 bases from V and 11 bases from J, leaving 16 bases between. CDR3: CASSENVGTPAFF. The CDR3 region has the DNA TGTGCCAGCAGTGAAAACGTAGGGACTCCGGCTTTCTTT.

This rearrangement joins TRBV18 to TRBJ1-2, with no clear D. V was trimmed by 2 bases and J by 4 bases, leaving 14 bases between them. Germline CDR1 reads KGHSH; CDR2 reads LQKENI. The CDR3 is 15 amino acids. The CDR3 loop is CASSPWEGAGYGYTF. The DNA of the CDR3 is TGTGCCAGCTCACCATGGGAGGGCGCGGGCTATGGCTACACCTTC.

This clone has only a few counts. The rearrangement uses TRBV5-8 and TRBJ2-1, with TRBD1 matching over 7 bases. CDR3 length equals 16 residues. Germline V lookup: CDR1 SGHTS, CDR2 YDEGEE. Germline trimming cut 4 bases from V and 9 bases from J; bases unmatched to any gene: 16. CDR3 loop: CASSKGGLFVVGEQFF. The CDR3, as DNA: TGTGCCAGCAGCAAAGGGGGCTTGTTTGTGGTTGGTGAGCAGTTCTTC.

This clone was counted a single time. The chain carries TRBV19 and TRBJ2-6; D perhaps matches TRBD1 (6 bases). V was pared by 5 bases and J by 1 base, with 15 bases between. CDR1 and CDR2 from the germline V gene are LNHDA and SQIVND (reference sequence). The CDR3 contains 17 residues. The CDR3: CASSGAGDISGANVLTF. CDR3 bases: TGTGCCAGTAGTGGGGCAGGGGATATATCTGGGGCCAACGTCCTGACTTTC.